This record covers a single T cell receptor beta chain. The antigen is undetermined. Primers for the PCR totalled 60 Vbeta and 13 Jbeta. Method: immunoSEQ multiplex PCR; TCRdb's copy keeps in-frame clones and lacks some. This sample has around 210,000 clones, with roughly 78% found just once. In germline, CDR1 is MNHEY, CDR2 SVGAGI. This CDR3 region has 15 residues. With 5 bases removed from V and 0 bases from J, the gap between germline ends came to 13 bases. This specimen belongs to a study of cytomegalovirus exposure and HLA in healthy donors. Study-level results: Roughly even sequencing depth across donors was the assumption behind the presence/absence analyses. Available immune exposure information was restricted to CMV serostatus only. Evidence from a later analysis indicated that most CMV-associated TCR beta chains looked HLA-restricted.

The chain couples TRBV6-5 to TRBJ1-1; D possibly corresponds to TRBD1 (5 bases). Input material: PBMCs. This receptor was obtained from a boy between 10 and 17 years old in good health and CMV-seronegative. The CDR3 is CASSPSGRVNTEAFF. The CDR3 DNA reads as TGTGCCAGCAGTCCCTCGGGCAGGGTGAACACTGAAGCTTTCTTT.